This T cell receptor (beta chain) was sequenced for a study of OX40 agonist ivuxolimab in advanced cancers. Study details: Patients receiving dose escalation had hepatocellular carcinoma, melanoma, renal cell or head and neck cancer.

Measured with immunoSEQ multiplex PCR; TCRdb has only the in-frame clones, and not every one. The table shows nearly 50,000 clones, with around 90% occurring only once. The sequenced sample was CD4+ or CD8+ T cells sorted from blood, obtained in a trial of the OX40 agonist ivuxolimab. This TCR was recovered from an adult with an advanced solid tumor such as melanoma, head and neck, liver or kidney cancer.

CDR3 in amino acids: CASSLQNSYEQYV. The CDR3 nucleotides are TGTGCCAGCAGTCTACAGAACTCCTACGAGCAGTACGTC. The chain employs TRBV28 and TRBJ2-7; D unresolved. V shed 5 bases and J shed 0 bases, with 8 bases lying between them. This CDR3 is built from 13 residues. Germline-derived CDR1 and CDR2 are MDHEN and SYDVKM.